Presented here are 23 T cell receptor beta chains from one specimen sequenced in a study of blood T cell repertoires in COVID-19 (dated by TCRdb to the early 2020s). Libraries were prepared through the immunoSEQ multiplex PCR assay. Held by TCRdb, this immuneACCESS table contains in-frame sequences only and omits some clones. Under half of the omission traces to an unresolved V gene where checked; the cause of the rest is unknown. The sample data list 200,000 to 250,000 clones, and approximately 90% of these were observed just once. Jointly, the top ten make up around 0.87% of the sample. Source material: PBMCs or T cells enriched from blood (not recorded which). The receptors were sampled from a man aged 45-65 years who had been exposed to COVID-19.

The chain uses TRBV6-1 and TRBJ2-2; D is undetermined. The V gene's germline CDR1 is MNHNS and CDR2 SASEGT. V lost 3 bases, J lost 5 bases, and 10 bases lay in between. The CDR3 has 14 residues. The CDR3, as DNA: TGTGCCAGCAGTGATTTTATTTTAACCGGGGAGCTGTTTTTT. This sequence encodes CASSDFILTGELFF.

The J gene is TRBJ1-5, the V gene TRBV19; 7 bases line up with TRBD1. CDR1 and CDR2 (germline): LNHDA, SQIVND (reference sequence). The ends lost 7 bases at V and 3 bases at J; junction bases unmatched: 3. The CDR3 extends over 13 amino acids. Here the CDR3 reads CASTGQLNQPQHF. CDR3 sequence (DNA): TGTGCCAGTACGGGACAGCTCAATCAGCCCCAGCATTTT.

The chain links TRBV4-1 to TRBJ2-5; D might be TRBD1 (6 bases). The length of the CDR3 is 15 residues. V shed 4 bases and J shed 4 bases, with 16 bases lying between them. The V gene's germline CDR1 is MGHRA and CDR2 YSYEKL. CDR3 amino acids: CASSPPGTTTETQYF. The CDR3 region has the DNA TGCGCCAGCAGCCCGCCCGGGACAACCACAGAGACCCAGTACTTC.

The chain uses TRBV4-2 and TRBJ1-2; no reliable D call. This CDR3 region has 15 residues. CDR1 and CDR2 from the germline V gene are LGHNA and YNFKEQ. Deletions cut 0 bases from V and 2 bases from J, with 10 bases between. CDR3 residues: CASSQDPGQNYGYTF. CDR3 in DNA: TGTGCCAGCAGCCAAGATCCAGGCCAGAACTATGGCTACACCTTC.

The rearrangement joins TRBV21-1 to TRBJ1-2; TRBD1 is taken as the D call from the table, unchecked against the DNA. TRBV21-1 is tagged as a pseudogene. The CDR3 spans 14 residues. The CDR3 here is CASSKSWGRHGYTF. As DNA, the CDR3 is TGTGCCAGCAGCAAATCGTGGGGGCGTCATGGCTACACCTTC.

The chain uses TRBV11-1 and TRBJ1-1; perhaps TRBD1 as D (5 bases). V lost 5 bases, J lost 9 bases, and 13 bases lay in between. The CDR3 has 12 amino acids. Germline V gives CDR1 SGHAT, CDR2 FQDESV (reference sequence). Written as DNA, the CDR3 is TGTGCCAGCAGCGCAAACAGGTGGAAAGCTTTCTTT. Translation gives CASSANRWKAFF. Complete variable domain (other parts from reference TRBV11-1 and TRBJ1-1): EAEVAQSPRYKITEKSQAVAFWCDPISGHATLYWYRQILGQGPELLVQFQDESVVDDSQLPKDRFSAERLKGVDSTLKIQPAELGDSAMYLCASSANRWKAFFGQGTRLTVV.

This sequence joins TRBV28 and TRBJ1-2, with 12 bases aligning to TRBD1. CDR3 size: 15 residues. Germline V gives CDR1 MDHEN, CDR2 SYDVKM. The V gene end was trimmed by 2 bases and the J gene end by 4 bases; junction bases not matched to a gene: 2. The CDR3: CASSLRDRGLYGYTF. DNA of the CDR3: TGTGCCAGCAGTTTACGGGACAGGGGGCTCTATGGCTACACCTTC.

The V call is TRBV5-1, the J call TRBJ2-5; D is perhaps TRBD1 (6 bases). V was pared by 4 bases and J by 1 base, with 8 bases between. The CDR3 totals 13 residues. CDR1 SGHRS and CDR2 YFSETQ come from the germline V gene. This chain's CDR3 is CASSGGGQETQYF. DNA of the CDR3: TGCGCCAGCAGCGGGGGCGGCCAAGAGACCCAGTACTTC.

The rearrangement uses TRBV6-5 and TRBJ1-1; weak D call: TRBD1 (6 bases). CDR3 size: 13 residues. Germline assignment: CDR1 MNHEY and CDR2 SVGAGI. The V end was cut by 9 bases, the J end by 2 bases, with 13 bases between. The CDR3 is CASRRQVNTEAFF. CDR3 bases: TGTGCCAGTCGGAGACAGGTAAACACTGAAGCTTTCTTT.

In this sample, this clone turned up once. V and J are TRBV3-1 (or the pseudogene TRBV3-2) and TRBJ1-6, with 10 bases that match TRBD1. The CDR3 runs 18 residues. The germline gives CDR1 LGHDT, CDR2 YNNKEL (reference sequence). Trimming took 3 bases from V and 8 from J; bases not matched to a gene: 13. The CDR3 loop is CASSHQRGAGQGDSPLHF. The DNA for the CDR3 is TGTGCCAGCAGCCACCAGCGGGGGGCTGGACAGGGGGATTCACCCCTCCACTTT.

The chain joins TRBV7-2 to TRBJ1-2, with 12 bases fitting TRBD1. The V segment lost 1 base and the J segment 4 bases; nucleotides outside the gene matches: 4. Germline V gene data show CDR1 as SGHTA and CDR2 as FQGNSA. The CDR3 extends over 16 amino acids. The CDR3 coding sequence is TGTGCCAGCAGCTTAGTGGGACAGGGGGCTCTCTATGGCTACACCTTC. This gives the protein CASSLVGQGALYGYTF.

The chain joins TRBV28 to TRBJ1-1; 8 nucleotides match TRBD1. The CDR3 has 15 residues. Per the germline V gene, CDR1 is MDHEN and CDR2 is SYDVKM. With V trimmed by 5 bases and J by 3 bases, 8 bases remained unmatched. The CDR3 reads CASSITGGGDTEAFF. In DNA, the CDR3 is TGTGCCAGCAGTATAACAGGGGGTGGAGACACTGAAGCTTTCTTT.

This clone was counted once. The V call is TRBV9, the J call TRBJ1-6, with D possibly matching TRBD1 (6 bases). The CDR3 consists of 14 residues. The V end was cut by 4 bases, the J end by 6 bases, with 11 bases between. Germline loops: CDR1 SGDLS, CDR2 YYNGEE. CDR3 sequence reads: CASSPQGLNSPLHF. The CDR3 bases are TGTGCCAGCAGCCCCCAGGGGCTTAATTCACCCCTCCACTTT.

The V call is TRBV5-1, the J call TRBJ1-2, with 8 bases identical to TRBD1. Per germline, CDR1 SGHRS and CDR2 YFSETQ. The V and J ends lost 0 bases and 4 bases, in that order; junction bases with no gene match: 2. CDR3 length: 14 residues. The CDR3: CASSLGGQVYGYTF. The CDR3, as DNA: TGCGCCAGCAGCTTGGGGGGACAGGTCTATGGCTACACCTTC.

With regard to this clone: The identical CDR3 is also encoded by other nucleotide sequences in the sample. CDR3 nucleotides: TGTGCCACCAGCAGAGACAGGGGCTATGGCTACACCTTC. Its protein is CATSRDRGYGYTF. The genes are TRBV15 and TRBJ1-2; a weak D match, TRBD1 (6 bases). Germline CDR1 is LNHNV and CDR2 is YYDKDF (reference sequence). The CDR3 runs 13 residues. V lost 0 bases to trimming and J lost 4 bases, with 6 bases between them. Variable domain in full (rest from reference TRBV15 and TRBJ1-2): DAMVIQNPRYQVTQFGKPVTLSCSQTLNHNVMYWYQQKSSQAPKLLFHYYDKDFNNEADTPDNFQSRRPNTSFCFLDIRSPGLGDTAMYLCATSRDRGYGYTFGSGTRLTVV.

The chain links TRBV6-2 or TRBV6-3 to TRBJ1-1; D perhaps matches TRBD1 (6 bases). This CDR3 spans 20 amino acids. Trimming cost V 5 bases and J 1 base, with 29 bases left between them. Germline values: CDR1 MNHEY, CDR2 SVGEGT. CDR3 in DNA: TGTGCCAGCAGTCTACCGCCCGGGAGGGGGGCACGGGGTACGAACACTGAAGCTTTCTTT. The encoded protein is CASSLPPGRGARGTNTEAFF.

Of note for this clone: Other nucleotide sequences in the sample specify the same CDR3. The chain joins TRBV6-5 to TRBJ1-3, with 8 nucleotides matching TRBD1. CDR1 is MNHEY and CDR2 is SVGAGI in the germline V gene. The CDR3 is 14 residues long. Trimming cost V 4 bases and J 4 bases; bases outside gene matches: 3. CDR3 DNA: TGTGCCAGCAGTTCAGGGGGCGCCGGAAACACCATATATTTT. It codes for CASSSGGAGNTIYF.

This clone was seen a single time. The CDR3: CASSPDMDRGGQETQYF. The CDR3 bases are TGCGCCAGCAGCCCGGATATGGACCGAGGGGGACAAGAGACCCAGTACTTC. The V gene is TRBV5-1, the J gene TRBJ2-5; D is perhaps TRBD1 (6 bases). The CDR3 is 17 amino acids. Germline lookup yields CDR1 SGHRS and CDR2 YFSETQ. V lost 4 bases and J 2 bases, leaving 21 bases between the germline ends.

V usage is TRBV5-4 and J usage is TRBJ2-5; possible D gene TRBD1, 5 bases. V lost 6 bases to trimming and J lost 1 base, with 10 bases between them. The length of the CDR3 is 13 residues. Germline assignment: CDR1 SGHNT and CDR2 YYREEE (reference sequence). CDR3 nucleotide sequence: TGTGCCAGCATCCGACAGCCCCAAGAGACCCAGTACTTC. Protein product: CASIRQPQETQYF.

The chain has TRBV29-1 and TRBJ1-4; a weak D match, TRBD1 (5 bases). V was shortened by 5 bases and J by 6 bases, with 13 bases between the two germline ends. Germline lookup yields CDR1 SQVTM and CDR2 ANQGSEA. This CDR3 has 13 amino acids. The CDR3 DNA reads TGCAGCGTTATAGGGGAGGTTGATGAAAAACTGTTTTTT. This sequence encodes CSVIGEVDEKLFF.

This clone was seen a single time. The J gene is TRBJ1-2, the V gene TRBV5-1; D is ambiguous. CDR1 is SGHRS, CDR2 YFSETQ, per germline. V was trimmed by 4 bases and J by 8 bases, leaving 18 bases between them. This CDR3 region has 14 residues. CDR3 region: CASSPTGVARGYTF. The CDR3 nucleotides read TGCGCCAGCAGCCCAACCGGGGTAGCCCGCGGCTACACCTTC.

This chain connects TRBV5-8 to TRBJ1-4, with D maybe TRBD1 (5 bases). CDR1 and CDR2 (germline): SGHTS, YDEGEE. The CDR3 contains 15 residues. Trimming shortened V by 4 bases and J by 4 bases, and 14 bases separated the two germline ends. CDR3 sequence reads: CASSGRTNSNEKLFF. The CDR3 nucleotides read TGTGCCAGCAGCGGCCGGACAAATAGTAATGAAAAACTGTTTTTT.

The rearrangement uses TRBV13 and TRBJ2-7; 7 nucleotides match TRBD1. Trimming took 5 bases from V and 3 from J; bases not matched to a gene: 7. This CDR3 has 14 amino acids. CDR1 and CDR2 (germline): PRHDT, FYEKMQ (reference sequence). The CDR3 DNA reads as TGTGCCAGCAGCCCCGTCGGACAGGACTACGAGCAGTACGTC. It specifies CASSPVGQDYEQYV.